This is a list of T cell receptor beta chains from one sample in a study of blood T cell repertoires in COVID-19. Sequencing used immunoSEQ multiplex PCR; TCRdb keeps in-frame clones, though not all of them. Of tens of thousands of clones in the sample, roughly 90% were seen once. Input material: peripheral blood. These receptors were taken from a man between 60 and 75 years old with active or convalescent COVID-19. Both conserved end residues are part of each CDR3. The order of the fields is clone size, D gene, V gene, J gene, CDR3 DNA, CDR3 protein. D genes are given only for firm matches. Clone size is not always given. Where it is, it says once, few, many or a class for expanded clones.

-	TRBD1	TRBV10-2	TRBJ2-7	TGCGCCAGCAGTGACAGGGGGAGCACAGGGTGGGGGTACGAGCAGTACTTC	CASSDRGSTGWGYEQYF
-	TRBD1	TRBV27	TRBJ2-7	TGTGCCAGCAGTCCAATCGACAGGGGGAGTAGTGCCGAGCAGTACTTC	CASSPIDRGSSAEQYF
-	-	TRBV27	TRBJ1-2	TGTGCCAGCAGTTTATATGGCAGAAACTATGGCTACACCTTC	CASSLYGRNYGYTF
-	TRBD2	TRBV10-3	TRBJ2-3	TGTGCCATCAAGTCCGGGACTAGCGGGAGCACAGATACGCAGTATTTT	CAIKSGTSGSTDTQYF
-	TRBD1	TRBV27	TRBJ2-1	TGTGCCAGCAGTCGTATTACCGGGACAGGTCTTTCCAATGAGCAGTTCTTC	CASSRITGTGLSNEQFF
-	TRBD2	TRBV7-2	TRBJ2-2	TGTGCCAGCAGCTCCCCCCCAGCGGGGTGGAGGGTCCGCACCGGGGAGCTGTTTTTT	CASSSPPAGWRVRTGELFF
-	-	TRBV29-1	TRBJ2-1	TGCAGCGTTGAGGTTGGGGGCGCAGGGGATGAGCAGTTCTTC	CSVEVGGAGDEQFF
once	-	TRBV10-3	TRBJ2-3	TGTGCCATCATCCCAGGGAGCACAGATACGCAGTATTTT	CAIIPGSTDTQYF
-	TRBD1	TRBV9	TRBJ2-5	TGTGCCAGCAGCGTCCGGACAGGGTGGGAGACCCAGTACTTC	CASSVRTGWETQYF
-	-	TRBV7-6	TRBJ2-2	TGTGCCAGCAGCCTACCGGGACATATGAACACCGGGGAGCTGTTTTTT	CASSLPGHMNTGELFF
-	TRBD1	TRBV18	TRBJ1-4	TGTGCCAGCGGACAGGGGGCAACTAATGAAAAACTGTTTTTT	CASGQGATNEKLFF
-	-	TRBV19	TRBJ2-7	TGTGCCAGTAGTTTGGGGGGGCGATACGAGCAGTACTTC	CASSLGGRYEQYF
-	TRBD1	TRBV15	TRBJ2-7	TGTGCCACCAGCAGATTCGGGGACAGGGGCTACGAGCAGTACTTC	CATSRFGDRGYEQYF
-	TRBD1	TRBV11-2	TRBJ1-2	TGTGCCGGCGGGACAGGGGAGGCCGGATATGGCTACACCTTC	CAGGTGEAGYGYTF
-	-	TRBV21-1	TRBJ1-2	TGTGCCAGCAGCATCCGGGGACAGGACTATGGCTACACCTTC	CASSIRGQDYGYTF
-	-	TRBV18	TRBJ1-1	TGTGCCAGCTCCCAAGTAGACACTCTGAACACTGAAGCTTTCTTT	CASSQVDTLNTEAFF
-	TRBD1	TRBV25-1	TRBJ2-1	TGTGCCAGCAGGCGCCCACAGGGGGGTTACAATGAGCAGTTCTTC	CASRRPQGGYNEQFF
few	-	TRBV13	TRBJ1-5	TGTGCCAGCAGCTTCCAGGGCAATAGCAATCAGCCCCAGCATTTT	CASSFQGNSNQPQHF
few	TRBD2	TRBV3-1/TRBV3-2	TRBJ2-1	TGTGCCAGCCTCTTGGGCGGGGGGTCTACGGAGCAGTTCTTC	CASLLGGGSTEQFF
-	TRBD2	TRBV10-3	TRBJ2-3	TGTGCCATCAGTTTAGCGGGGGTTAGCACAGATACGCAGTATTTT	CAISLAGVSTDTQYF
few	TRBD2	TRBV5-6	TRBJ2-1	TGTGCCAGCAGCTTGTTTGGGGGACTAGCGAAATACAATGAGCAGTTCTTC	CASSLFGGLAKYNEQFF
-	TRBD2	TRBV6-5	TRBJ2-3	TGTGCCAGCCGGGGAGCGGGGACAGATACGCAGTATTTT	CASRGAGTDTQYF
-	-	TRBV28	TRBJ2-7	TGTGCCAGCAGTTTACGGGTCTCCTACGAGCAGTACTTC	CASSLRVSYEQYF
-	TRBD1	TRBV4-2	TRBJ2-2	TGTGCCAGCAGCCGACAGGGGACGAACACCGGGGAGCTGTTTTTT	CASSRQGTNTGELFF
-	-	TRBV7-9	TRBJ1-1	TGTGCCAGCAGCTCCCGACAGAACACTGAAGCTTTCTTT	CASSSRQNTEAFF